This T cell receptor beta chain is drawn from a study of shared clonotypes between healthy human individuals. The wider study: With ages of 18 to 49, the donors were two women and a few men. Study observations and caveats: Blood was the sole source, and tissue repertoires probably differ.

With respect to this clone: No antigen is known for it.

The germline V gene encodes CDR1 SEHNR and CDR2 FQNEAQ (reference sequence). The CDR3 sequence is 11 residues long. Trimming removed 7 bases from V and 7 bases from J, with 10 bases in between. Clones were read by immunoSEQ multiplex PCR, and TCRdb kept only the in-frame ones, dropping some. The sample has 2 million to 3 million clones, roughly 93% seen once; the top ten hold roughly 0.39%. Input material: naive CD4+ T cells from PBMCs. As to subset: CD45RA+ positively selected. The receptor was derived from a young man in good health. Some clones in this sample may be carry-over from other donors' samples. The gene calls are TRBV7-9 and TRBJ1-1; D ambiguous. The DNA of the CDR3 is TGTGCCAGCAACGGGGTATATGAAGCTTTCTTT. Residues: CASNGVYEAFF.